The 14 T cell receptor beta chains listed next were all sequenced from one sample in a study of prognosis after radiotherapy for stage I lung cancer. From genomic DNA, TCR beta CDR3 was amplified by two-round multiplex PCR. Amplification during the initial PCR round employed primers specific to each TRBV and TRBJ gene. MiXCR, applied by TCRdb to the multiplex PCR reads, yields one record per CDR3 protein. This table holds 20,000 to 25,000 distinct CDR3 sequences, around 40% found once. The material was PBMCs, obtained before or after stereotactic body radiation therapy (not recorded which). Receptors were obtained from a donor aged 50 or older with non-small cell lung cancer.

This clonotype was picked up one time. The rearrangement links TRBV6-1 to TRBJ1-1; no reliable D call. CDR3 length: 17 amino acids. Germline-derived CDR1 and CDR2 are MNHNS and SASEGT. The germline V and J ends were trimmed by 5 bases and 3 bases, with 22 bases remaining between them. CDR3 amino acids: CASSPQGGTPTYTEAFF. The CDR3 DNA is TGTGCCAGCAGTCCCCAAGGTGGCACCCCAACGTACACTGAAGCTTTCTTT.

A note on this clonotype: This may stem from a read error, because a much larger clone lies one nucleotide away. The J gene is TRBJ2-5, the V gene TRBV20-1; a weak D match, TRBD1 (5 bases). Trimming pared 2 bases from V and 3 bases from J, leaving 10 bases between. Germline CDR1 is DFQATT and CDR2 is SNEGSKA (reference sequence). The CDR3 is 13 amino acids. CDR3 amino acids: CSARYGAKETQYF. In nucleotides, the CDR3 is TGCAGTGCTAGATATGGGGCGAAAGAGACCCAGTACTTC.

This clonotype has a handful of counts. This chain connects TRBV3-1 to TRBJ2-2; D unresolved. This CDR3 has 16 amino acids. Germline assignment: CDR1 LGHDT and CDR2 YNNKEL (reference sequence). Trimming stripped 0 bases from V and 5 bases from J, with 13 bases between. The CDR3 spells CASSQDSVGLTGELFF. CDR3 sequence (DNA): TGTGCCAGCAGCCAAGATTCGGTTGGTTTGACCGGGGAGCTGTTTTTT.

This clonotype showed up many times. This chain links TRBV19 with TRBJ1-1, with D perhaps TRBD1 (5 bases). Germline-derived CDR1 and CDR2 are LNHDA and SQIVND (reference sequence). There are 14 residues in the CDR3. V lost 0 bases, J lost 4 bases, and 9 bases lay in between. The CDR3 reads CASSIDRVGTEAFF. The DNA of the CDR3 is TGTGCCAGTAGTATAGACAGGGTAGGCACTGAAGCTTTCTTT.

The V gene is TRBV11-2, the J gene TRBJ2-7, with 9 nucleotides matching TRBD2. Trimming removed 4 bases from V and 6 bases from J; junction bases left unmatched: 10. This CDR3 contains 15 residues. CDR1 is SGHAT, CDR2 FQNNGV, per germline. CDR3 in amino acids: CASSYSAGGSLEQYF. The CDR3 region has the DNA TGTGCCAGCAGCTATTCAGCGGGAGGTTCCCTCGAGCAGTACTTC.

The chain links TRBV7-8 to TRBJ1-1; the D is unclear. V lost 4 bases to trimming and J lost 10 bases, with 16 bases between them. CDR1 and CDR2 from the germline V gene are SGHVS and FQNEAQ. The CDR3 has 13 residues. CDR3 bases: TGTGCCAGCAGCTACGTCATCGGGGAGGGAGCTTTCTTT. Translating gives CASSYVIGEGAFF.

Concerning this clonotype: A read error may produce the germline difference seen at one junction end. The CDR3 loop reads CSSRRSGGTWELFF. The CDR3 nucleotides read TGCAGTTCTCGTCGGTCAGGGGGCACCTGGGAGCTGTTTTTT. The chain joins TRBV20-1 to TRBJ2-2, with TRBD1 matching over 8 bases. The CDR3 has 14 residues. In germline, CDR1 is DFQATT, CDR2 SNEGSKA (reference sequence).

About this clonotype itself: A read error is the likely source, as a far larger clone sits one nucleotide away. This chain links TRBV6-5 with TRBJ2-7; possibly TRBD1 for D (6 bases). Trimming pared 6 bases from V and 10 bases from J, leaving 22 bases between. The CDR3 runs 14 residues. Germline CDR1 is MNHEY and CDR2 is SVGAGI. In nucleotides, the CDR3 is TGTGCCAGCAGCCTAGGACAGCCGACGGGCGATCAGTACTTC. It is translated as CASSLGQPTGDQYF.

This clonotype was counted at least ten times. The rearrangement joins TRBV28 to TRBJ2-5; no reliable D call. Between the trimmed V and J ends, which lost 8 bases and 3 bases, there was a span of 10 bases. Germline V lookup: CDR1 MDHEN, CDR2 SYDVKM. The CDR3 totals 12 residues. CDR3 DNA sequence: TGTGCCAGCTCTGGGCCGGAAGAGACCCAGTACTTC. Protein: CASSGPEETQYF.

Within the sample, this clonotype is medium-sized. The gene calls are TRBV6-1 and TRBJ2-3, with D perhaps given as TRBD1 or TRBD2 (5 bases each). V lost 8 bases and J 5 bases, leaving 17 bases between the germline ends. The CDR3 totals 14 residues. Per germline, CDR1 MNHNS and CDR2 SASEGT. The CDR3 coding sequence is TGTGCCAGCCCCCGGGGCCTCGGATTAGATACGCAGTATTTT. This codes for CASPRGLGLDTQYF.

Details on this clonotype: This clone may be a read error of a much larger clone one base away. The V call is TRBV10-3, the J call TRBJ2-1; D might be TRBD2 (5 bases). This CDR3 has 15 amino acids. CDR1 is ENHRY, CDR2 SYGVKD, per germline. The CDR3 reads CSISEDILGGNEQFF. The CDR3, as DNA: TGTTCCATCAGTGAAGACATTTTGGGCGGGAATGAGCAGTTCTTC.

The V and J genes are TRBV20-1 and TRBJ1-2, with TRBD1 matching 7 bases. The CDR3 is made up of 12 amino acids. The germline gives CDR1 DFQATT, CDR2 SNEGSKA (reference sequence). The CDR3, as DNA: TGCAGCCGACTGGACAGGTACTATGGCTACACCTTC. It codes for CSRLDRYYGYTF.

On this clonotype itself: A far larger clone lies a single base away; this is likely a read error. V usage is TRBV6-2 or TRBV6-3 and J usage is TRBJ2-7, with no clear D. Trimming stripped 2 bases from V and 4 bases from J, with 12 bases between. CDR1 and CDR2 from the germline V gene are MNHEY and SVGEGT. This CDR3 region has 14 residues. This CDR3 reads CASSYGKNIYEQYF. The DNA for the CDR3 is TGTGCCAGCAGTTACGGGAAGAATATATACGAGCAGTACTTC.

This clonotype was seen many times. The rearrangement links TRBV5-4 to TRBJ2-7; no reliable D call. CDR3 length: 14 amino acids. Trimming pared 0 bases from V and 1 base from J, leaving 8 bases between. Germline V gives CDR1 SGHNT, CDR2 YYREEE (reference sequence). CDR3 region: CASSLGFGSYEQYF. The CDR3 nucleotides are TGTGCCAGCAGCTTGGGTTTCGGTTCCTACGAGCAGTACTTC. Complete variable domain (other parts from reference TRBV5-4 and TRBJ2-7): ETGVTQSPTHLIKTRGQQVTLRCSSQSGHNTVSWYQQALGQGPQFIFQYYREEENGRGNFPPRFSGLQFPNYSSELNVNALELDDSALYLCASSLGFGSYEQYFGPGTRLTVT.